The T cell receptor beta chain described here comes from a study of blood T cell repertoires in COVID-19. Study in general: PBMCs, B-cell-depleted T cells, or T cells provided the cDNA or gDNA that made up the material.

As handled by the study authors: Reference gene primer amplification gave nucleated cell count estimates. Data came from immunoSEQ multiplex PCR; TCRdb stores just in-frame clones and leaves some out. V, J and clone size derive from that table, while D and trimming were established from the DNA sequence. The sample comprises around 88,000 clones, around three quarters of which are singletons, and roughly 8.6% rests with the top ten. Sequencing used peripheral blood. This receptor was obtained from a man in his forties or fifties who had recovered from COVID-19.

The CDR3 DNA reads TGTGCCAGCAGCCAATCATCCGCGGGAGCAGAGACCCAGTACTTC. Translation gives CASSQSSAGAETQYF. The chain joins TRBV3-1 (or the pseudogene TRBV3-2) to TRBJ2-5, with 7 bases fitting TRBD2. Germline V lookup: CDR1 LGHDT, CDR2 YNNKEL (reference sequence). CDR3 length equals 15 residues. Trimming took 2 bases from V and 4 from J; bases not matched to a gene: 7.